The 10 T cell receptor beta chains in this list originate from one sample, sequenced in a study of T cell responses to AZD1222 COVID-19 vaccine. TCRdb keeps only in-frame clones here, not all; method: immunoSEQ multiplex PCR. The sample holds approximately 130,000 clones, nearly 95% seen once. The sample here was peripheral blood, taken on day 0 of AZD1222 vaccination. All receptors come from an adult in good health.

This clone was recorded only once. CDR3 DNA sequence: TGTGCCAGCAGCCAAGAGATCTCAGGAAAATGGGCAGATACGCAGTATTTT. Its translation: CASSQEISGKWADTQYF. The rearrangement links TRBV14 to TRBJ2-3; D is undetermined. V shed 0 bases and J shed 4 bases, with 17 bases lying between them. Germline CDR1 SGHDN, CDR2 FVKESK. The CDR3 consists of 17 residues. The complete variable domain, with remaining parts taken from reference TRBV14 and TRBJ2-3, reads EAGVTQFPSHSVIEKGQTVTLRCDPISGHDNLYWYRRVMGKEIKFLLHFVKESKQDESGMPNNRFLAERTGGTYSTLKVQPAELEDSGVYFCASSQEISGKWADTQYFGPGTRLTVL.

The chain carries TRBV6-1 and TRBJ1-5; a possible D gene is TRBD1 (6 bases). The germline V and J ends were trimmed by 2 bases and 3 bases, with 11 bases remaining between them. The CDR3 totals 15 residues. Germline V lookup: CDR1 MNHNS, CDR2 SASEGT. DNA for the CDR3: TGTGCCAGCAGTGAACAGGGGCCGTCCAATCAGCCCCAGCATTTT. Protein sequence: CASSEQGPSNQPQHF.

This rearrangement joins TRBV18 to TRBJ1-3; 8 bases map to TRBD1. The V gene end was trimmed by 3 bases and the J gene end by 4 bases; junction bases not matched to a gene: 8. Germline V CDR1 and CDR2: KGHSH, LQKENI. The CDR3 is 16 residues long. The CDR3 loop is CASSPMGQAPGNTIYF. In nucleotides, the CDR3 is TGTGCCAGCTCACCGATGGGACAGGCTCCAGGAAACACCATATATTTT. The full variable domain, in which reference TRBV18 and TRBJ1-3 provide the parts outside the CDR3, is NAGVMQNPRHLVRRRGQEARLRCSPMKGHSHVYWYRQLPEEGLKFMVYLQKENIIDESGMPKERFSAEFPKEGPSILRIQQVVRGDSAAYFCASSPMGQAPGNTIYFGEGSWLTVV.

The rearrangement joins TRBV2 to TRBJ2-5; 8 nucleotides align to TRBD2. The CDR3 length is 14 residues. The germline V gene has CDR1 SNHLY and CDR2 FYNNEI. V was clipped by 5 bases and J by 2 bases; unmatched bases: 4. CDR3: CASSYSGAQETQYF. CDR3 nucleotide sequence: TGTGCCAGCAGTTATAGCGGGGCGCAAGAGACCCAGTACTTC.

The gene calls are TRBV14 and TRBJ2-1; TRBD1 might be the D (5 bases). Germline CDR1 reads SGHDN; CDR2 reads FVKESK. The CDR3 covers 17 residues. Trimming took off 2 bases at V and 5 bases at J, with 19 bases between the two ends. CDR3 sequence (DNA): TGTGCCAGCAGCCAAATTCGGAGAGGCAGGGTCCACAATGAGCAGTTCTTC. Translating it yields CASSQIRRGRVHNEQFF.

V is TRBV11-3 and J is TRBJ1-6; D gene unclear. Trimming shortened V by 7 bases and J by 8 bases, and 3 bases separated the two germline ends. This CDR3 is built from 10 residues. In germline, CDR1 is SGHNT, CDR2 YENEEA. The CDR3 sequence is CASTHSPLHF. The DNA of the CDR3 is TGTGCCAGCACCCATTCACCCCTCCACTTT.

The genes are TRBV18 and TRBJ1-1; D is unresolved. V dropped 5 bases and J dropped 1 base, with 8 bases sitting between them. The germline V gene encodes CDR1 KGHSH and CDR2 LQKENI. The CDR3 sequence is 13 residues long. This chain's CDR3 is CASSVVPNTEAFF. CDR3 bases: TGTGCCAGCTCAGTAGTACCGAACACTGAAGCTTTCTTT.

V and J are TRBV28 and TRBJ2-3; no definite D call. V was clipped by 5 bases and J by 5 bases, with 8 bases between them. Germline CDR1 is MDHEN and CDR2 is SYDVKM. There are 12 residues in the CDR3. The CDR3 here is CASSATGDTQYF. The CDR3 DNA is TGTGCCAGCAGTGCCACCGGAGATACGCAGTATTTT.

The chain employs TRBV9 and TRBJ2-2, with 10 positions matching TRBD1. Germline V gene lookup returns CDR1 SGDLS and CDR2 YYNGEE. The CDR3 has 17 residues. V lost 4 bases, J lost 3 bases, and 9 bases stayed unmatched. CDR3 sequence reads: CASSPTGQGGHTGELFF. For the CDR3, the DNA is TGTGCCAGCAGCCCTACAGGACAGGGGGGACACACCGGGGAGCTGTTTTTT.

This clone was recorded only once. This rearrangement joins TRBV5-1 to TRBJ2-5, with 10 bases matching TRBD1. Germline CDR1 reads SGHRS; CDR2 reads YFSETQ. This CDR3 is built from 14 residues. V shed 4 bases, J shed 6 bases, and the junction held 6 bases outside the gene matches. CDR3: CASSPWDRGQTQYF. DNA of the CDR3: TGCGCCAGCAGCCCGTGGGACAGGGGCCAGACCCAGTACTTC.